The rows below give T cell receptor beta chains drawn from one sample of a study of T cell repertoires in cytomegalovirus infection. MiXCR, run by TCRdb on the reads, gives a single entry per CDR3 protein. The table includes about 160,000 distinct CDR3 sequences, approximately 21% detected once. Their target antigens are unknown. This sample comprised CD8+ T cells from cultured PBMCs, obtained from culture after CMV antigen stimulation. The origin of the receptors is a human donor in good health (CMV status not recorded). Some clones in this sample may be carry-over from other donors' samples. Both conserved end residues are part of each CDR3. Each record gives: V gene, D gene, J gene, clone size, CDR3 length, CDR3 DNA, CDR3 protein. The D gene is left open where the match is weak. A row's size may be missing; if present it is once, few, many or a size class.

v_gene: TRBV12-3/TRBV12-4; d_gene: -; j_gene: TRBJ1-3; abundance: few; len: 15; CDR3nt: TGTGCCAGCAGATTGACCTTGTTCTCTGGAAACACCATATATTTT; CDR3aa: CASRLTLFSGNTIYF
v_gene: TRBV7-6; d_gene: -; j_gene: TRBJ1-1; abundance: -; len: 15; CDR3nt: TGTGCCAGCAGCCAGGGGATAACTCCGAACACTGAAGCTTTCTTT; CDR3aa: CASSQGITPNTEAFF
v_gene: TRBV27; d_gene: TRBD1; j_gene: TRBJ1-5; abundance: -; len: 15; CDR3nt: TGTGCCAGCCGATTACGGCAGGGGGTCAATCAGCCCCAGCATTTT; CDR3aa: CASRLRQGVNQPQHF
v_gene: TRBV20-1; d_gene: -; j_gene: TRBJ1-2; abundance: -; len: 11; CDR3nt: TGCAGTGCTAGGGACCCATATGGCTACACCTTC; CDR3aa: CSARDPYGYTF
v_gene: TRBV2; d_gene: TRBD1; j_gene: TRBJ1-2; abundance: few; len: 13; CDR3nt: TGTGCCAGCAGTTATACAGGGGACTATGGCTACACCTTC; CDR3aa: CASSYTGDYGYTF
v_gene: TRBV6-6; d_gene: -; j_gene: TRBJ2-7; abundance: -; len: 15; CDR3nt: TGTGCCACTCCGGGGGTGGACAGCCCTTCCTACGAGCAGTACTTC; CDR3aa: CATPGVDSPSYEQYF
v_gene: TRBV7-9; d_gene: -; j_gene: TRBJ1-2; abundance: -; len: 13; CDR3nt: TGTGCCAGCAGACTAGGGAGTACCTATGGCTACACCTTC; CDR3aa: CASRLGSTYGYTF
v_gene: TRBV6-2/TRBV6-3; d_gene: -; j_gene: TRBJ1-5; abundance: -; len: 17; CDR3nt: TGTGCCAGCAGCCCAACACCCTACAGGTATAGCAATCAGCCCCAGCATTTT; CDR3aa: CASSPTPYRYSNQPQHF
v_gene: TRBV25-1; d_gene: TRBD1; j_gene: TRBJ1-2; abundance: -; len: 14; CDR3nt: TGTGCCAGCGCCGGGACAGGGGCTCGCTATGGCTACACCTTC; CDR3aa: CASAGTGARYGYTF
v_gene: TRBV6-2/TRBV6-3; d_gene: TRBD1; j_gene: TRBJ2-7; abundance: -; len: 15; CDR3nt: TGTGCCAGCAGTTACTCTGAGGACAGGCGTTACGAGCAGTACTTC; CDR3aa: CASSYSEDRRYEQYF
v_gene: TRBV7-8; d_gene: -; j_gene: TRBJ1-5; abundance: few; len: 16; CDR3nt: TGTGCCAGCAGCTTAGCGGCGTGGGCCGCAGATCAGCCCCAGCATTTT; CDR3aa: CASSLAAWAADQPQHF
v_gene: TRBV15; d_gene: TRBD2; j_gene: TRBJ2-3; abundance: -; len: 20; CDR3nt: TGTGCCACCAGCAGAGATTCGGGTAGCGGGGGGGCATCTGGCACAGATACGCAGTATTTT; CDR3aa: CATSRDSGSGGASGTDTQYF
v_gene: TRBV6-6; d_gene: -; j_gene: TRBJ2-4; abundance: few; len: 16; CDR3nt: TGTGCCAGCAGTGGTAGGGGACTGGCCCCTGAAAACATTCAGTACTTC; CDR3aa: CASSGRGLAPENIQYF
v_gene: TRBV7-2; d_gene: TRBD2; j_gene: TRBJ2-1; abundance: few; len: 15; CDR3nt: TGTGCCAGCAGCTTGGGGGTACTAGCGGGGTCTGAGCAGTTCTTC; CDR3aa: CASSLGVLAGSEQFF
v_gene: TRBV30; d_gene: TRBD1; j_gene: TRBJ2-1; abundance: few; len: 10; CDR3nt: TGTGCCTGGGGATGGGACAGTCAGTTCTTC; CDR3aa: CAWGWDSQFF
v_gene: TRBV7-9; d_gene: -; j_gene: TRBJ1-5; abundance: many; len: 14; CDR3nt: TGTGCCAGCAGCTCTATGGGCTTCAATCAGCCCCAGCATTTT; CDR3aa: CASSSMGFNQPQHF
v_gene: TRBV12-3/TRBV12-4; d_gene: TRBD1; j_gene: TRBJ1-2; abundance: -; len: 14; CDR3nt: TGTGCCAGCAGTTCCGGGACAGATTACCATGGCTACACCTTC; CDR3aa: CASSSGTDYHGYTF
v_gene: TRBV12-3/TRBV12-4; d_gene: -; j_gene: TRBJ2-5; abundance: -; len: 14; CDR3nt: TGTGCCAGCAACCTCATCGGAGGGAAAGAGACCCAGTACTTC; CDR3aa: CASNLIGGKETQYF
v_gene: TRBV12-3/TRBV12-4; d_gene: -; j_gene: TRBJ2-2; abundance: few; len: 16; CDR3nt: TGTGCCAGCAGAGGGACTCAGGGGCAGGGCACCGGGGAGCTGTTTTTT; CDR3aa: CASRGTQGQGTGELFF
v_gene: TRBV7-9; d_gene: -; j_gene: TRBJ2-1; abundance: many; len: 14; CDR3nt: TGTGCCAGCAACCGACAGTCCCCCTACAATGAGCAGTTCTTC; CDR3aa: CASNRQSPYNEQFF
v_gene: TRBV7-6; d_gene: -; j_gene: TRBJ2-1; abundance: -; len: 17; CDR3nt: TGTGCCAGCAGCCCGGTTCCAGCGGACTCTCACTACAATGAGCAGTTCTTC; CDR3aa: CASSPVPADSHYNEQFF
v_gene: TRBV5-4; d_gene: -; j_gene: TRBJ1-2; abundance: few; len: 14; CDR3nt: TGTGCCAGCAGCCCGGCCGGGGCAGGCTATGGCTACACCTTC; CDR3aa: CASSPAGAGYGYTF
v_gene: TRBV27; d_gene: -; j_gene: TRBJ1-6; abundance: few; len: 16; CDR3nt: TGTGCCAGCAGTTTACCCAGGCCGTTATTGGGTTCACCCCTCCACTTT; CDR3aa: CASSLPRPLLGSPLHF
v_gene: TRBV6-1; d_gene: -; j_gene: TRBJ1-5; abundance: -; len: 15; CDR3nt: TGTGCCAGCAGTGCAGACAGATATGGCAATCAGCCCCAGCATTTT; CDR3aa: CASSADRYGNQPQHF
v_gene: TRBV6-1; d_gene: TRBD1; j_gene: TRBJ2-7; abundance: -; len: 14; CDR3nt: TGTGCCAGCAGTGAATGGACAGGGAGCTACGAGCAGTACTTC; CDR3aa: CASSEWTGSYEQYF
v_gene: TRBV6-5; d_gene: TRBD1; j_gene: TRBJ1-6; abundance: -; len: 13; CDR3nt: TGTGCCAGCGGAACAGGGGCAGGCTCACCCCTCCACTTT; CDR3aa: CASGTGAGSPLHF
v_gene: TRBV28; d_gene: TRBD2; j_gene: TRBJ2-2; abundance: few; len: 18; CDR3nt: TGTGCCAGCAGTTTGTTTCTACGCGGGGGGGTGGACACCGGGGAGCTGTTTTTT; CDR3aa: CASSLFLRGGVDTGELFF
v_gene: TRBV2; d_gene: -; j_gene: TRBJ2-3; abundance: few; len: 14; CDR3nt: TGTGCCACCCCTGGGGGGGGGCTTAGAGATACGCAGTATTTT; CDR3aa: CATPGGGLRDTQYF
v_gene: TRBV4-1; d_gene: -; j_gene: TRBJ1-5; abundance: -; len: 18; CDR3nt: TGCGCCAGCAGCCGATCAATGCCGGGAGGGGAAAGCAATCAGCCCCAGCATTTT; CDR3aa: CASSRSMPGGESNQPQHF
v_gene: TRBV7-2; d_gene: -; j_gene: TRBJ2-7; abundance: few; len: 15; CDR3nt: TGTGCCAGCAGCTTAGGGCAGGGAGGTCTGTACGAGCAGTACTTC; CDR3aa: CASSLGQGGLYEQYF
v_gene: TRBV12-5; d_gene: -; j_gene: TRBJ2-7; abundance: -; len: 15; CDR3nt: TGTGCTAGTGGTTTGGCACCACTAGCTCCCGACGAGCAGTACTTC; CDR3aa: CASGLAPLAPDEQYF
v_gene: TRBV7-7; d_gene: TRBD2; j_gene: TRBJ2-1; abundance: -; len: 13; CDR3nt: TGTGCCAGCAGCCAATTCCCGGGGGGGGAGCAGTTCTTC; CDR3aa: CASSQFPGGEQFF
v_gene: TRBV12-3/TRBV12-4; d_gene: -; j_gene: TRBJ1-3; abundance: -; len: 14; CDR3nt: TGTGCCAGCAGTTTAGCGCCCATTGGAAACACCATATATTTT; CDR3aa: CASSLAPIGNTIYF
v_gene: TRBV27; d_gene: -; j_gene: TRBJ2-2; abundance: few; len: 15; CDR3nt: TGTGCCAGCAGTTTATCGATAGGGTACCACGGGGAGCTGTTTTTT; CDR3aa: CASSLSIGYHGELFF